The entry that follows covers one TCR beta chain sequence. This entry is derived from a study of technical replicates of blood from a few donors. Generated by immunoSEQ multiplex PCR, the TCRdb table keeps only in-frame clones and is missing some. The sample includes some 100,000 clones, 96% seen only once; the top ten take approximately 0.2%. Source material: T cells isolated from PBMCs. The sequence derives from a human donor in good health.

The CDR3 loop reads CASTATPGVQYF. In DNA form, the CDR3 reads TGTGCCAGCACCGCGACCCCGGGGGTCCAGTACTTC. The chain is built from TRBV7-9 and TRBJ2-5; possibly TRBD2 for D (6 bases). Germline-derived CDR1 and CDR2 are SEHNR and FQNEAQ (reference sequence). The CDR3 is 12 amino acids. V was shortened by 7 bases and J by 10 bases, with 16 bases between the two germline ends.